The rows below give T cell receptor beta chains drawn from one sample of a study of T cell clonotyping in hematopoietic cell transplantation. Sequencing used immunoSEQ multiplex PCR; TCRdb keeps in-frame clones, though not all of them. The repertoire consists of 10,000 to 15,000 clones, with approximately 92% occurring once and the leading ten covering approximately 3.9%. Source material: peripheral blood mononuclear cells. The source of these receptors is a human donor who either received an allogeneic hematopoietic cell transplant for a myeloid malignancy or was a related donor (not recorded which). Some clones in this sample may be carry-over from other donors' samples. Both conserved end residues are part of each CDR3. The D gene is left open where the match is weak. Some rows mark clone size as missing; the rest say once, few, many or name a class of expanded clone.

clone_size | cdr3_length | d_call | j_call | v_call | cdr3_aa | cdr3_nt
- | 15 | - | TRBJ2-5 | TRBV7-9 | CASSSIGGKQETQYF | TGTGCCAGCAGCTCGATCGGAGGTAAACAAGAGACCCAGTACTTC
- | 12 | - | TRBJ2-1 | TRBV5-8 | CASSRHHNEQFF | TGTGCCAGCAGCCGCCACCACAATGAGCAGTTCTTC
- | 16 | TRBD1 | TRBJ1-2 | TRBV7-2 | CASSDRDSRYGYGYTF | TGTGCCAGCAGCGACCGGGACAGTCGGTATGGGTATGGCTACACCTTC
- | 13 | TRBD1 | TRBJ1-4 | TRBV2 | CASIRDRIEKLFF | TGTGCCAGCATCCGGGACAGGATTGAAAAACTGTTTTTT
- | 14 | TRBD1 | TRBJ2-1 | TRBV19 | CASSPGQGYNEQFF | TGTGCCAGTAGTCCGGGACAGGGGTACAATGAGCAGTTCTTC
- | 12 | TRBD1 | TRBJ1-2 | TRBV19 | CAGGDRAYGYTF | TGTGCCGGGGGGGACAGGGCCTATGGCTACACCTTC
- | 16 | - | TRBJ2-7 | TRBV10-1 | CASSDLSDTASYEQYF | TGCGCCAGCAGTGATCTCTCGGACACGGCCTCCTACGAGCAGTACTTC
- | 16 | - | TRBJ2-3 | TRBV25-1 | CASSEYNRGLTDTQYF | TGTGCCAGCAGTGAATATAACCGGGGCCTTACAGATACGCAGTATTTT
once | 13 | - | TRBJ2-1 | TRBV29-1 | CSGLGGGYNEQFF | TGCAGCGGCCTAGGGGGGGGGTACAATGAGCAGTTCTTC
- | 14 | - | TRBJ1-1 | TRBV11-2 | CASSPRTATIEAFF | TGTGCCAGCAGCCCTAGGACAGCTACGATTGAAGCTTTCTTT
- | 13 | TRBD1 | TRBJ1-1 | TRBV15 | CATSRKGTDEAFF | TGTGCCACCAGCCGAAAAGGGACAGATGAAGCTTTCTTT
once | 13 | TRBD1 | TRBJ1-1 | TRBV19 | CASSADRATEAFF | TGTGCCAGTAGTGCTGACAGGGCCACTGAAGCTTTCTTT
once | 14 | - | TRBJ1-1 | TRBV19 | CAARRATLNTEAFF | TGTGCCGCCCGCCGGGCCACTTTGAACACTGAAGCTTTCTTT
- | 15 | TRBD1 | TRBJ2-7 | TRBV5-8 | CASSFWDRTGDEQYF | TGTGCCAGCAGCTTTTGGGATAGGACAGGGGACGAGCAGTACTTC
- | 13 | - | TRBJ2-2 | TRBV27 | CASVDTNTGELFF | TGTGCCAGCGTGGACACTAACACCGGGGAGCTGTTTTTT
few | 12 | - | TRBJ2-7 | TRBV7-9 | CASGDGSYEQYF | TGTGCCAGCGGGGACGGGTCCTACGAGCAGTACTTC
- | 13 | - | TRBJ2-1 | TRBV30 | CAWSVRGWDEQFF | TGTGCCTGGAGTGTTCGGGGGTGGGATGAGCAGTTCTTC
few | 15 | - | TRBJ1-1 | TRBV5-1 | CASSDGGGLDTEAFF | TGCGCCAGCAGCGATGGTGGGGGCTTGGACACTGAAGCTTTCTTT
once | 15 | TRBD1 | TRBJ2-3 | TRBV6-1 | CASSMGQGKGDTQYF | TGTGCCAGCAGTATGGGACAGGGGAAGGGAGATACGCAGTATTTT
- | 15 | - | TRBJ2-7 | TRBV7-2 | CASSSGPEPTYEQYF | TGTGCCAGCAGCTCTGGCCCAGAACCCACCTACGAGCAGTACTTC
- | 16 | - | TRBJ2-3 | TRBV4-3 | CASSQHSRGLGDTQYF | TGCGCCAGCAGCCAGCATTCCCGGGGCCTTGGGGATACGCAGTATTTT
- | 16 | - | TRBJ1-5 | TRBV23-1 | CASSQSYDHSNQPQHF | TGCGCCAGCAGTCAATCCTATGACCATAGCAATCAGCCCCAGCATTTT
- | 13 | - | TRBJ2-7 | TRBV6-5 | CASSYPGHYEQYF | TGTGCCAGCAGTTACCCGGGGCACTACGAGCAGTACTTC
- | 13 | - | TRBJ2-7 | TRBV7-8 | CASSPRGSYEQYF | TGTGCCAGCAGCCCTCGTGGGTCCTACGAGCAGTACTTC
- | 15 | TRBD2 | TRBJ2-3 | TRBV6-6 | CASCWERGGHDTQYF | TGTGCCAGCTGCTGGGAGCGGGGGGGCCATGATACGCAGTATTTT
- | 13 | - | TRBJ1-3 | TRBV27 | CASSFDSGNTIYF | TGTGCCAGCAGTTTTGACAGCGGAAACACCATATATTTT
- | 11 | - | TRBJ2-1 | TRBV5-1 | CASSWEDEQFF | TGCGCCAGCAGCTGGGAGGATGAGCAGTTCTTC
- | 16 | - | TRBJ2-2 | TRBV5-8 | CASSYLASFNTGELFF | TGTGCCAGCAGCTACCTCGCCAGTTTTAACACCGGGGAGCTGTTTTTT
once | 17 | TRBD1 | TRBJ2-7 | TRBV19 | CASSRQGPGTGGNEQYF | TGTGCCAGTAGTCGTCAGGGACCCGGGACAGGGGGTAACGAGCAGTACTTC
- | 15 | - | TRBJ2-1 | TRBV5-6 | CASSLEQVSYNEQFF | TGTGCCAGCAGCTTGGAACAGGTCTCCTACAATGAGCAGTTCTTC
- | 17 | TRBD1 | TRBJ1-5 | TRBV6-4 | CASSEWTGLAGNQPQHF | TGTGCCAGCAGTGAGTGGACAGGTCTTGCGGGTAATCAGCCCCAGCATTTT
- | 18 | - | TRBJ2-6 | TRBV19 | CASTHSLGGFSGANVLTF | TGTGCCAGTACCCATTCACTTGGAGGATTCTCTGGGGCCAACGTCCTGACTTTC
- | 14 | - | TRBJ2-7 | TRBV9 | CASSVRGGLDEQYF | TGTGCCAGCAGCGTCAGGGGGGGGCTTGACGAGCAGTACTTC
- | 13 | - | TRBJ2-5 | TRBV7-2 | CASSLNLIATQYF | TGTGCCAGCAGCTTAAACTTGATTGCGACCCAGTACTTC
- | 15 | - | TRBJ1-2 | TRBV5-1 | CASSRTGTVNYGYTF | TGCGCCAGCAGCAGGACCGGGACGGTGAACTATGGCTACACCTTC
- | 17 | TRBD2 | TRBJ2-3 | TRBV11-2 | CASSLVGGGVSTDTQYF | TGTGCCAGCAGCTTAGTCGGTGGGGGGGTCAGCACAGATACGCAGTATTTT
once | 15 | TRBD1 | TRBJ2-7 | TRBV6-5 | CASRRDRGRSTFQYF | TGTGCCAGCAGGCGAGACAGGGGGCGATCCACTTTCCAGTACTTC
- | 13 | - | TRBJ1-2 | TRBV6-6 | CASAAGGRQGYTF | TGTGCCAGCGCCGCGGGGGGGCGTCAAGGCTACACCTTC
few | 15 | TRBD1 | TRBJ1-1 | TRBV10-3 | CAISETVNRGTEAFF | TGTGCCATCAGTGAGACCGTTAACAGGGGCACTGAAGCTTTCTTT
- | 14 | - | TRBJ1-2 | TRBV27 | CASSFQRDGTGYTF | TGTGCCAGCAGTTTTCAGAGGGACGGAACTGGCTACACCTTC
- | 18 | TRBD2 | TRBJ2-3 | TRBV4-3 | CASSQELAGTISTDTQYF | TGCGCCAGCAGCCAAGAACTAGCGGGGACAATTAGCACAGATACGCAGTATTTT
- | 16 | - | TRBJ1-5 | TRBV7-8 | CASSSRLAWGDQPQHF | TGTGCCAGCAGCTCGAGACTCGCATGGGGGGATCAGCCCCAGCATTTT
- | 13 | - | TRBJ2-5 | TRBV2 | CASGQLEGETQYF | TGTGCCAGCGGGCAGCTTGAGGGAGAGACCCAGTACTTC
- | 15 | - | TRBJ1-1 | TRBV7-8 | CASSPNSGANTEAFF | TGTGCCAGCAGCCCCAACTCGGGGGCGAACACTGAAGCTTTCTTT
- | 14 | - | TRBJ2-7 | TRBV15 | CATSRSTGSYEQYF | TGTGCCACCAGCAGATCCACAGGCTCCTACGAGCAGTACTTC
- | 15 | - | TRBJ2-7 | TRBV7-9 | CASSPRRTEAYEQYF | TGTGCCAGCAGCCCAAGACGGACTGAAGCCTACGAGCAGTACTTC
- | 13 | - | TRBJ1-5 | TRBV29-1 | CSVGSDRNQPQHF | TGCAGCGTTGGGTCGGACCGCAATCAGCCCCAGCATTTT
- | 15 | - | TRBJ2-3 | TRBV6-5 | CATSPGPTSTDTQYF | TGTGCCACCTCCCCGGGCCCGACTAGCACAGATACGCAGTATTTT
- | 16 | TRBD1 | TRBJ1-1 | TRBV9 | CASSSVRGGLNTEAFF | TGTGCCAGCAGCAGCGTCAGGGGGGGCTTGAACACTGAAGCTTTCTTT
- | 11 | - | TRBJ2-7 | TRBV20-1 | CSASQGSEQYF | TGCAGTGCTTCCCAGGGGAGCGAGCAGTACTTC
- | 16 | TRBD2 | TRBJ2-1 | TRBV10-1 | CASSPGLAGSNNEQFF | TGCGCCAGCAGCCCCGGACTAGCGGGGAGTAACAATGAGCAGTTCTTC
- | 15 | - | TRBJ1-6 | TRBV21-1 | CASSSDRVDNSPLHF | TGTGCCAGCAGCTCAGACAGGGTTGATAATTCACCCCTCCACTTT
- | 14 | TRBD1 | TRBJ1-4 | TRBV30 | CAWTTTGSNEKLFF | TGTGCCTGGACTACGACAGGGTCGAATGAAAAACTGTTTTTT
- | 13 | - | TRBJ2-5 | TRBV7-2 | CASSSQGWETQYF | TGTGCCAGCAGCTCCCAGGGGTGGGAGACCCAGTACTTC
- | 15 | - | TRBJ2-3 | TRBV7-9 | CASSLGGQPADTQYF | TGTGCCAGCAGCTTAGGGGGGCAGCCTGCAGATACGCAGTATTTT
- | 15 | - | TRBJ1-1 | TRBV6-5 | CASSYSRERNTEAFF | TGTGCCAGCAGTTACTCGAGAGAGAGGAACACTGAAGCTTTCTTT
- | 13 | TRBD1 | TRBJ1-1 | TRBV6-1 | CASSELGTGVAFF | TGTGCCAGCAGTGAATTAGGGACAGGGGTGGCTTTCTTT
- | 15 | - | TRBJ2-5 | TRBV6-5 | CASSYPGGTQETQYF | TGTGCCAGCAGTTACCCGGGCGGGACCCAAGAGACCCAGTACTTC
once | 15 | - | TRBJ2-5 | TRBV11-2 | CASSSGTPFGETQYF | TGTGCCAGCAGCTCCGGGACTCCCTTTGGAGAGACCCAGTACTTC
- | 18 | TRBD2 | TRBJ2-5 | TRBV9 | CASSLLPFFAGGQETQYF | TGTGCCAGCAGCCTCCTCCCCTTCTTTGCGGGGGGTCAGGAGACCCAGTACTTC